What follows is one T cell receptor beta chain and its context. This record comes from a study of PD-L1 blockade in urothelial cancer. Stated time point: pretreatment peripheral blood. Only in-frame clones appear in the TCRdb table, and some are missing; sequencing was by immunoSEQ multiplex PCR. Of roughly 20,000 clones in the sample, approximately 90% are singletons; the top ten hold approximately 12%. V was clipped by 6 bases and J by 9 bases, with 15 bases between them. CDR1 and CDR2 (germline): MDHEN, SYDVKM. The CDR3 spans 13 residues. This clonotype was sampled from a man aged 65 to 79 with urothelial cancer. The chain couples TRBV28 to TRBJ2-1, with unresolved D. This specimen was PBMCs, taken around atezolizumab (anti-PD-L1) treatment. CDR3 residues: CASRNPARIEQFF. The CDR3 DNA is TGTGCCAGCAGGAATCCCGCGAGGATTGAGCAGTTCTTC.